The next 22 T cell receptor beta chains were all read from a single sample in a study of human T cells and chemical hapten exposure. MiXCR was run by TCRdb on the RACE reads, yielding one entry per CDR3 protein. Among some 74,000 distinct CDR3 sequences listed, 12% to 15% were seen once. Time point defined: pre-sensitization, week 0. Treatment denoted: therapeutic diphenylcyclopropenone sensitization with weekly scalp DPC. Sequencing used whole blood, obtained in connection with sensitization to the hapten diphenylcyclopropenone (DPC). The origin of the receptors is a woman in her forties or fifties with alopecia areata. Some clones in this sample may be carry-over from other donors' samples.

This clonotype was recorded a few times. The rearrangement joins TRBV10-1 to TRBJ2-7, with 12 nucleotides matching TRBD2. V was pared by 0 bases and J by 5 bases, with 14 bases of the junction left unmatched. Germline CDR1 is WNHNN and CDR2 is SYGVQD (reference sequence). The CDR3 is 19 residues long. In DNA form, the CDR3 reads TGCGCCAGCAGTGAGTCGGATTGGAGCGGACTAGCGGGAATCCACGAGCAGTACTTC. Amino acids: CASSESDWSGLAGIHEQYF.

The CDR3 coding sequence is TGTGCCAGCAGTAAGGGACTAGCGGACAACAATGAGCAGTTCTTC. Its protein is CASSKGLADNNEQFF. The rearrangement links TRBV6-6 to TRBJ2-1, with 11 bases lining up with TRBD2. This CDR3 comprises 15 residues. V was pared by 5 bases and J by 5 bases, with 5 bases of the junction left unmatched. Germline values: CDR1 MNHNY, CDR2 SVGAGI (reference sequence).

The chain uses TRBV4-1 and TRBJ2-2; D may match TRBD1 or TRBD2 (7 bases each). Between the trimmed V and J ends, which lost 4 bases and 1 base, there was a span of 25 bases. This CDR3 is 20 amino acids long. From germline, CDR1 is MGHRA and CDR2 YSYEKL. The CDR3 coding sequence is TGCGCCAGCAGCCCTACCGGGGGGCGCCGACAGGGAATGAACACCGGGGAGCTGTTTTTT. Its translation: CASSPTGGRRQGMNTGELFF.

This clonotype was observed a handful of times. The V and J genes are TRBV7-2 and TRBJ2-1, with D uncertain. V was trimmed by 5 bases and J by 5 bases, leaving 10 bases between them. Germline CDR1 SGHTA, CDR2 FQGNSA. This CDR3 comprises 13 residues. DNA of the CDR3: TGTGCCAGCAGCCTCGGACCGAACAATGAGCAGTTCTTC. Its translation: CASSLGPNNEQFF.

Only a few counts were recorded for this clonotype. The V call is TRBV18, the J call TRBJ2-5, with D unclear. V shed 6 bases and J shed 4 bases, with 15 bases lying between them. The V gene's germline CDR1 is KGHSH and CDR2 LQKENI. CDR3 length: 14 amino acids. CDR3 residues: CASSPEAILETQYF. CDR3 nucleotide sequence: TGTGCCAGCTCGCCAGAGGCGATATTAGAGACCCAGTACTTC.

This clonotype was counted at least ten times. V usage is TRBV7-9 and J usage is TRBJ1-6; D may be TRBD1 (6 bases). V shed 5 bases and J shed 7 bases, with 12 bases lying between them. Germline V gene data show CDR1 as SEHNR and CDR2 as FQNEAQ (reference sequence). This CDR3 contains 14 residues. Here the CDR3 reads CASSKPGQNSPLHF. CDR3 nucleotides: TGTGCCAGCAGCAAACCGGGACAAAATTCACCCCTCCACTTT. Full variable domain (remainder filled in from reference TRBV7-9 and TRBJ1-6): DTGVSQNPRHKITKRGQNVTFRCDPISEHNRLYWYRQTLGQGPEFLTYFQNEAQLEKSRLLSDRFSAERPKGSFSTLEIQRTEQGDSAMYLCASSKPGQNSPLHFGNGTRLTVT.

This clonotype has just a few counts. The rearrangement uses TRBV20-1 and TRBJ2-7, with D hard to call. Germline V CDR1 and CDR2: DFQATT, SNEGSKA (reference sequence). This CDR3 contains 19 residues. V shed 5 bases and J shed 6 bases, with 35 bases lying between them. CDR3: CSARTSGYSPGAAHFEQYF. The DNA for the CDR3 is TGCAGTGCTCGAACCTCGGGCTACTCACCCGGTGCGGCCCATTTCGAGCAGTACTTC.

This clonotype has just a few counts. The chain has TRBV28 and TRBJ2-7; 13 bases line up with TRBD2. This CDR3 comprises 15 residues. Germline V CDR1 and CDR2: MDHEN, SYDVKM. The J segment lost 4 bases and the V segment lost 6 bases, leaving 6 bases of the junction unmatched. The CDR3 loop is CASSSLAGGGYEQYF. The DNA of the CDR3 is TGTGCCAGCAGCTCACTAGCGGGAGGGGGATACGAGCAGTACTTC.

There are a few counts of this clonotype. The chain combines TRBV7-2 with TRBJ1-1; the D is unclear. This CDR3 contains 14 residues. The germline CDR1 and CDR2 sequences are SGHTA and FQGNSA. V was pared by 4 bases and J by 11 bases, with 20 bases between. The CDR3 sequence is CASSSLGRPEGAFF. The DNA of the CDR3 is TGTGCCAGCAGCTCCCTAGGGAGGCCCGAAGGTGCTTTCTTT. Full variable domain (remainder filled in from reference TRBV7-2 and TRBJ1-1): GAGVSQSPSNKVTEKGKDVELRCDPISGHTALYWYRQSLGQGLEFLIYFQGNSAPDKSGLPSDRFSAERTGGSVSTLTIQRTQQEDSAVYLCASSSLGRPEGAFFGQGTRLTVV.

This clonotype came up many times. CDR3 loop: CSARDGLGLAGDHEQYF. The CDR3 bases are TGCAGTGCTAGAGATGGACTTGGACTAGCGGGAGACCACGAGCAGTACTTC. The chain has TRBV20-1 and TRBJ2-7, with TRBD2 matching over 13 bases. CDR1 is DFQATT, CDR2 SNEGSKA, per germline (reference sequence). With V trimmed by 0 bases and J by 5 bases, 10 bases remained unmatched. The CDR3 contains 17 residues.

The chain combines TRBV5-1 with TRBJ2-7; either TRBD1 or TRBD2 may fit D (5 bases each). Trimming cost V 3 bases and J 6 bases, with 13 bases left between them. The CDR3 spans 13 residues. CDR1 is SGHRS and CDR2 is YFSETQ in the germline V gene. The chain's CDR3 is CASSWGPPGEQYF. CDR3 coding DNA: TGCGCCAGCAGCTGGGGACCCCCAGGCGAGCAGTACTTC.

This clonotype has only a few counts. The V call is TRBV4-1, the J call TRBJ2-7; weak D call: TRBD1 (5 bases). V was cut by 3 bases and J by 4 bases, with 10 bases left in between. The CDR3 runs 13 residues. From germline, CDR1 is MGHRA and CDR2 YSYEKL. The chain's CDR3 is CASSHDSSYEQYF. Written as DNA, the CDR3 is TGCGCCAGCAGCCATGACAGTTCTTACGAGCAGTACTTC.

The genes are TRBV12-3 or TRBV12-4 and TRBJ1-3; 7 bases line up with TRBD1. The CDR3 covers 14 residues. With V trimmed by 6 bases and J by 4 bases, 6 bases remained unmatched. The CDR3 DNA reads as TGTGCCAGCAGAACAGGGGAGTCAGGAAACACCATATATTTT. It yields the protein CASRTGESGNTIYF.

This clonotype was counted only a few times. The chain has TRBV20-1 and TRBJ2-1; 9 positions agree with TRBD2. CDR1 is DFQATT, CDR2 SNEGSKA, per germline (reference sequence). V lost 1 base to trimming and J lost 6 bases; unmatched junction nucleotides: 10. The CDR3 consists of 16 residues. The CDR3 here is CSARAGKSGGRNEQFF. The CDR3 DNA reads TGCAGTGCTAGAGCCGGGAAAAGCGGGGGGCGCAATGAGCAGTTCTTC.

Here the CDR3 reads CATSSGWGRGSDWGNTGELFF. As DNA, the CDR3 is TGTGCCACCAGCAGCGGTTGGGGCAGGGGTTCGGACTGGGGAAACACCGGGGAGCTGTTTTTT. The gene calls are TRBV15 and TRBJ2-2, with D maybe TRBD1 (6 bases). Deletions cut 3 bases from V and 2 bases from J, with 28 bases between. CDR1 is LNHNV, CDR2 YYDKDF, per germline (reference sequence). This CDR3 has 21 residues. The whole variable domain, filled in from reference TRBV15 and TRBJ2-2, reads DAMVIQNPRYQVTQFGKPVTLSCSQTLNHNVMYWYQQKSSQAPKLLFHYYDKDFNNEADTPDNFQSRRPNTSFCFLDIRSPGLGDTAMYLCATSSGWGRGSDWGNTGELFFGEGSRLTVL.

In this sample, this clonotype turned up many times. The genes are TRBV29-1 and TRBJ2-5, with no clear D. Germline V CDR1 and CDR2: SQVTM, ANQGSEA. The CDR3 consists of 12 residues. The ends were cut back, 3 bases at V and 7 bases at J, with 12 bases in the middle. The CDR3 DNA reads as TGCAGCGTTGACCCAGAGCTGGGGACCCAGTACTTC. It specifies CSVDPELGTQYF.

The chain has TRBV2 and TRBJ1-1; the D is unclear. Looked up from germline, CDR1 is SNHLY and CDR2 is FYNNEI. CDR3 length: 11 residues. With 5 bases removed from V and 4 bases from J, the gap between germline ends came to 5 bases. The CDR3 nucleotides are TGTGCCAGCAGTTTGTCCACTGAAGCTTTCTTT. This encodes CASSLSTEAFF.

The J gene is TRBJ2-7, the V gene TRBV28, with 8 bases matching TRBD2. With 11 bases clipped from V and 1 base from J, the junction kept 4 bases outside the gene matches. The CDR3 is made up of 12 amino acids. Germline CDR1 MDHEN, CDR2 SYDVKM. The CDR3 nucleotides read TGTGCCGCCCGGGGGGGATCCTACGAGCAGTACTTC. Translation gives CAARGGSYEQYF. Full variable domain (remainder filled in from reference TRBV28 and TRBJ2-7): DVKVTQSSRYLVKRTGEKVFLECVQDMDHENMFWYRQDPGLGLRLIYFSYDVKMKEKGDIPEGYSVSREKKERFSLILESASTNQTSMYLCAARGGSYEQYFGPGTRLTVT.

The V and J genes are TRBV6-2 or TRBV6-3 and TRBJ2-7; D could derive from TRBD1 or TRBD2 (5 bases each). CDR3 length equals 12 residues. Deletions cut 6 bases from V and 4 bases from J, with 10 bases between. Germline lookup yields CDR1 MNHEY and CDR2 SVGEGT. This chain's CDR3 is CASRAGTYEQYF. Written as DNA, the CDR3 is TGTGCCAGCAGGGCCGGGACGTACGAGCAGTACTTC.

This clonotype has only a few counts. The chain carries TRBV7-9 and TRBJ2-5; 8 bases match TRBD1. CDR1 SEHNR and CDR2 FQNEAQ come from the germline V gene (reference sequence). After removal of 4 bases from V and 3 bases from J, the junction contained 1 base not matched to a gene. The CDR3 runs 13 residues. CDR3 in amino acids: CASSSQGEETQYF. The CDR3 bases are TGTGCCAGCAGCTCACAGGGGGAAGAGACCCAGTACTTC.

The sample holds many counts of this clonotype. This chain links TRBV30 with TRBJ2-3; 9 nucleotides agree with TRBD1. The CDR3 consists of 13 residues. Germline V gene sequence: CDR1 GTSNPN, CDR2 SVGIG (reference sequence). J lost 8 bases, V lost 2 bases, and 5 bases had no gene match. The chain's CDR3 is CAWSRDRVGTQYF. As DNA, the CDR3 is TGTGCCTGGAGTAGGGACAGGGTTGGTACGCAGTATTTT.

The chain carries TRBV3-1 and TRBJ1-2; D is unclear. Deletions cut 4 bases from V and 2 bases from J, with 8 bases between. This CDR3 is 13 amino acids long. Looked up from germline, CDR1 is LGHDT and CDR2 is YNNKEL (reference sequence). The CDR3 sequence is CASSLTRNYGYTF. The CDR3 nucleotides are TGTGCCAGCAGCCTGACAAGAAACTATGGCTACACCTTC. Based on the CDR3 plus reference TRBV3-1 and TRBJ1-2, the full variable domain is DTAVSQTPKYLVTQMGNDKSIKCEQNLGHDTMYWYKQDSKKFLKIMFSYNNKELIINETVPNRFSPKSPDKAHLNLHINSLELGDSAVYFCASSLTRNYGYTFGSGTRLTVV.